The following is a TCR beta chain sequence with its context. Original data processing: From reference gene primer amplification, estimates of nucleated cell counts were derived. Repertoires were generated with immunoSEQ multiplex PCR, while TCRdb's copy carries only in-frame clones and drops some. D and trimming were read from the DNA, whereas the V and J calls and clone size are those reported in that table. This table holds some 360,000 clones, around 87% found once. The length of the CDR3 is 13 residues. Trimming left V 8 bases short and J 5 bases short, with 16 bases between. In germline, CDR1 is LNHDA, CDR2 SQIVND (reference sequence). These data originate in a study of blood T cell repertoires in COVID-19.

The V call is TRBV19, the J call TRBJ2-7, with a weak D call TRBD2 (5 bases). The receptor comes from a woman in her sixties with COVID-19, enrolled during active disease. Sequencing used peripheral blood. The CDR3 sequence: CASSGIPADEQYF. In DNA form, the CDR3 reads TGTGCCAGTTCCGGGATCCCGGCTGACGAGCAGTACTTC.